The clone carrying this TCR beta chain was observed once. Its cognate antigen is unknown. The data are from a study of cytomegalovirus exposure and HLA in healthy donors. General observations from the study: TCR beta sequences numbering 15,000 to 20,000 were associated with HLA alleles at 0.05 false discovery rate in a later analysis. It was reported that TCR beta sequences correctly inferred the HLA-A and HLA-B alleles for most subjects. Most TCR beta V segments were productive about 90% or about 30% of the time in an earlier analysis.

The primer mix had 60 Vbeta and 13 Jbeta primers. The method was immunoSEQ multiplex PCR; TCRdb's version includes in-frame clones alone and lacks a portion of them. Here the sample spans some 150,000 clones, roughly 85% being singletons. Per germline, CDR1 SGHNT and CDR2 YYREEE (reference sequence). This CDR3 is 17 amino acids long. The V gene end was trimmed by 7 bases and the J gene end by 0 bases; junction bases not matched to a gene: 3. This clonotype was obtained from a male donor in good health and CMV-seronegative. The specimen was PBMCs. This sequence joins TRBV5-4 and TRBJ2-2; the match to TRBD2 covers 16 bases. CDR3 DNA sequence: TGTGCCAGCCGGGGACTAGCGGGGGGGCCGAACACCGGGGAGCTGTTTTTT. Its translation is CASRGLAGGPNTGELFF.